Given below is one T cell receptor beta chain in context. A single count supports this clone. The antigen this receptor binds is unknown. One base away there is no much larger clone; base qualities are not given. TCR beta CDR3 regions were sequenced from DNA using the immunoSEQ hsTCRbeta Kit. The paper's data handling went like this. The ImmunoSEQ Analyzer was used to analyse the TCR sequencing data. T cell clonality was defined as 1 minus Pielou's evenness, calculated on productive rearrangements. The inverse Simpson index, applied to productive templates, was used to measure T cell diversity. T cell density was expressed as TCR beta template counts normalized to usable DNA, with usable DNA estimated by amplifying and sequencing housekeeping genes. TCR metrics were compared across histologic stages using two-sided Kruskal-Wallis tests. TCRdb stores this immuneACCESS table with in-frame sequences only. Part of the clones is absent; in the studies checked, under half of the shortfall reflects unresolved V genes, and no reason is known for the rest. V and J calls plus clone size are reproduced from that table; the DNA served to infer D and trimming. For this sample the table gives thousands of clones, of which 70% to 85% were detected only once. 7.5% to 9.5% of the sample is taken by the ten largest.

The data were taken from a study of immune evolution from preneoplasia to lung adenocarcinoma (dated by TCRdb to the early 2020s). For the wider study: HLA loss of heterozygosity was seen in about 7%, 15% and 30% of AIS, MIA and ADC lesions, and in no AAH lesions. Sample size was based on specimen availability rather than a prior power calculation. Resected precursor lesions (AAH, AIS, MIA) and invasive adenocarcinomas were compared against paired morphologically normal lung tissue. TCR sequencing data came from roughly 51 patients. The study profiled immune contexture across lung adenocarcinoma precursors and invasive adenocarcinoma using immune gene expression, TCR sequencing and multiplex immunofluorescence. POLYSOLVER was used to infer class I HLA alleles from exome data, and LOHHLA was used to detect allele-specific HLA loss. A total of under 60 patients with pulmonary nodules who underwent surgical resection were included in the overall cohort. According to the study, over a hundred samples went through TCR sequencing. Whole exome sequencing and methylation data from the same cohort of nodules were integrated with the immune data. Study-level results and caveats: Compared with EGFR-mutant or double wild-type lesions, KRAS-mutant nodules had the highest T cell clonality. Findings were based on association rather than direct causation; larger cohorts with long-term follow-up and longitudinal biopsies were deemed needed. Clonality was highest in normal lung, while later-stage lesions appeared to have lower clonality but higher T cell density and diversity. The highest top T cell clone frequencies were observed in normal lung, and a progressive decrease in top T cell clone frequencies appeared to occur from AAH through AIS, MIA and invasive adenocarcinoma. Because all patients came from Japan and China, whether the findings apply to Western populations was uncertain.

The germline V gene sets CDR1 to KGHSH and CDR2 to LQKENI. The CDR3 holds 14 amino acids from the cysteine to the phenylalanine. Only the CDR3 portion is preserved as DNA: 42 bases, with reading frame beginning at the first base. V has 6 bases trimmed and J has 0 bases trimmed; junction bases matching no gene number 4. Patients underwent resection in Japan or China between about 2014 and 2017. Histologic diagnosis of each case was confirmed independently by two lung cancer pathologists on H&E slides. Macro-dissection after pathologic assessment enriched premalignant or tumor cells for nucleic acid extraction. DNA was isolated from FFPE tissue using the AllPrep DNA/RNA FFPE Kit.

The TCR comes from a donor at least 70 years old with lung adenocarcinoma. Some clones in this sample may be carry-over from other donors' samples. The sequencing sample was made of FFPE atypical adenomatous hyperplasia tissue from the lung. The cell subset or site tag for this specimen amounts to: atypical adenomatous hyperplasia (AAH), lung preneoplasia. The chain is encoded by TRBV18 joined to TRBJ1-1; the junction holds 7 bases that match TRBD1. The DNA sequence is TGTGCCAGCTCTCGACAGGGACTGAACACTGAAGCTTTCTTT. This encodes CASSRQGLNTEAFF.